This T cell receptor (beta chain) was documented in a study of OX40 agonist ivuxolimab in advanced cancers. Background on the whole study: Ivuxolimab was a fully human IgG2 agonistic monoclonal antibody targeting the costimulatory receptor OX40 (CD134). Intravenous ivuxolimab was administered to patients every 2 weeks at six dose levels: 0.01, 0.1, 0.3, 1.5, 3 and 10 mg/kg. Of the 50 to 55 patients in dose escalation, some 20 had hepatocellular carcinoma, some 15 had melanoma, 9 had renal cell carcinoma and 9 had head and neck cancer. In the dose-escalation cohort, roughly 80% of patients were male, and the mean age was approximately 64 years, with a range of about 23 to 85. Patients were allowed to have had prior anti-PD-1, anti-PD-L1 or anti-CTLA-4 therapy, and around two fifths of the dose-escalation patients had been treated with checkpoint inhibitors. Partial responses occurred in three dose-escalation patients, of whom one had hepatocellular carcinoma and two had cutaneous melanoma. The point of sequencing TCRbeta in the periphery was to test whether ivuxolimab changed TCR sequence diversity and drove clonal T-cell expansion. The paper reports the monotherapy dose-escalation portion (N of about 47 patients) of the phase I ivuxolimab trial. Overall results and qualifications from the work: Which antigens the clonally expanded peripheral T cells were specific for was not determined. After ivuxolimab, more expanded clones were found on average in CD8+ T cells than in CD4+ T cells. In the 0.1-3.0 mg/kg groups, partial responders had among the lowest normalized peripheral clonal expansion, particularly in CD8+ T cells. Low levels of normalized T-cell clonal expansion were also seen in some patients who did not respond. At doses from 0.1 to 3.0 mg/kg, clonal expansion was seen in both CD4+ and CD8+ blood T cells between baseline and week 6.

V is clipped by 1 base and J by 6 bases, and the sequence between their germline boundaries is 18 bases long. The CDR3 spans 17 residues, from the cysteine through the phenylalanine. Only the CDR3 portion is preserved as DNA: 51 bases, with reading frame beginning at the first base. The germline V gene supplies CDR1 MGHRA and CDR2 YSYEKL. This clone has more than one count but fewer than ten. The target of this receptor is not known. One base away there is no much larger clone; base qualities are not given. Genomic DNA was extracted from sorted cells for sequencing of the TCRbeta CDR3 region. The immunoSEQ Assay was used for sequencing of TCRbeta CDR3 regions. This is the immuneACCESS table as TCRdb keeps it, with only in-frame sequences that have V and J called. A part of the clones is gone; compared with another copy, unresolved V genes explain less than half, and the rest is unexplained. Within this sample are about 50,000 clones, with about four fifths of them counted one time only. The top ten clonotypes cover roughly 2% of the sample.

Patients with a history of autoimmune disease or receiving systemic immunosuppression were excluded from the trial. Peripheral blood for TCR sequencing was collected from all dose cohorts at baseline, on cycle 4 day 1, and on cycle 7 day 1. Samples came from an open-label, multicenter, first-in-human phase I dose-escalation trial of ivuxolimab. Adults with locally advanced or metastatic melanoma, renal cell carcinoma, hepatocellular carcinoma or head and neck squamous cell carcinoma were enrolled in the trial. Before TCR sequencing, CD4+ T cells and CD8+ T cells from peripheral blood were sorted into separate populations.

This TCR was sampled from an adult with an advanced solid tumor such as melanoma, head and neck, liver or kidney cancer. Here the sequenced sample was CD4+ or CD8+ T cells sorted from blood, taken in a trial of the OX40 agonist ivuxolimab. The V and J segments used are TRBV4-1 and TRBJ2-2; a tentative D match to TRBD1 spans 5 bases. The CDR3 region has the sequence CASSQGEGESLSGELFF. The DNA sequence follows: TGCGCCAGCAGCCAAGGGGAAGGGGAAAGTCTATCCGGGGAGCTGTTTTTT.